A selection of T cell receptor beta chains follows, all from one sample in a study of shared clonotypes between healthy human individuals. Here immunoSEQ multiplex PCR was the method, and the copy in TCRdb shows in-frame clones only, minus some. In the table there are hundreds of thousands of clones, roughly four fifths of which are singletons. Material: PBMCs. Receptors originate from a woman aged 40-49 years in good health. Some clones in this sample may be carry-over from other donors' samples. Each CDR3 is given with its conserved first and last residue.

CDR3aa	v_gene
CATKERGDTEAFF	TRBV10-3
CASSLGPTPTEAFF	TRBV13
CASSQETSGRRGEQFF	TRBV4-1
CASSPQVLAEAFF	TRBV4-2
CAWRERVNTGELFF	TRBV30
CASSRLAGGGEQYF	TRBV28
CSGGDSEEKLFF	TRBV29-1
CASSFTGGSMNTEAFF	TRBV7-2
CASTPYDREDQPQHF	TRBV6-5
CASSPPPDLGEKLFF	TRBV18
CASRLAGGYNEQFF	TRBV6-6
CASSLAAGFSYNEQFF	TRBV7-6
CASSLVPSGYEQYF	TRBV7-6
CASSLVRGQGSPYNEQFF	TRBV5-8
CASRKSSGNTIYF	TRBV6-5
CATKVNGQNEKLFF	TRBV19
CASSELAGGSHEQYF	TRBV6-1
CASSLDTEETQYF	TRBV5-4
CASSLGFQGRGGYTF	TRBV7-6
CASSPRQGRYQETQYF	TRBV27
CASSQDTPKTYSPGPVADEQYF	TRBV4-1
CASSSSTGTPYEQYF	TRBV18
CASSLGTTQETQYF	TRBV11-2
CASSTQGDSNQPQHF	TRBV5-1
CASSLRQDEKLFF	TRBV5-1
CASSYSSGSGETQYF	TRBV6-5
CASNSGVGQPQHF	TRBV6-1
CASSKREFGANVLTF	TRBV7-8
CASSGGTSFHEQYF	TRBV19
CATAGVNEKLFF	TRBV28